A few counts support the clone carrying this T cell receptor beta chain. The repertoire was sequenced with immunoSEQ multiplex PCR; TCRdb's copy has only in-frame clones and lacks some. The sample records about 14,000 clones, 70% to 75% being singletons. Time point specified: after neoadjuvant nivolumab, at surgical resection. Blood cells were analyzed directly, without culture or expansion. Trimming stripped 3 bases from V and 8 bases from J, with 16 bases between. Germline values: CDR1 SNHLY, CDR2 FYNNEI. The CDR3 is made up of 15 amino acids. This specimen belongs to a study of neoadjuvant anti-PD-1 for oral cavity cancer. For the study at large: Non-progressing patients received a fourth nivolumab dose near day 43, then surgery on days 50-56.

Sequenced here: PBMCs, sampled after nivolumab (anti-PD-1) treatment. The rearrangement joins TRBV2 to TRBJ1-4; no definite D call. The origin of this receptor is a person aged 35 to 85 with oral cavity squamous cell carcinoma. CDR3 amino acids: CASSEAPASKEKLFF. The CDR3 DNA reads as TGTGCCAGCAGTGAGGCGCCGGCGAGTAAAGAAAAACTGTTTTTT. Combining the CDR3 with reference TRBV2 and TRBJ1-4 gives the whole variable domain EPEVTQTPSHQVTQMGQEVILRCVPISNHLYFYWYRQILGQKVEFLVSFYNNEISEKSEIFDDQFSVERPDGSNFTLKIRSTKLEDSAMYFCASSEAPASKEKLFFGSGTQLSVL.